The present T cell receptor beta chain was sequenced within a study of neurological immune-mediated disorders. TCRdb re-called the 5' RACE reads through MiXCR, storing one row per CDR3 protein. The data show more than 95,000 distinct CDR3 sequences, 10% to 11% seen once. Described time point: longitudinal time-point 3. The CDR3 contains 12 residues. The germline gives CDR1 SQVTM, CDR2 ANQGSEA. Trimming removed 8 bases at V and 1 base at J, with 11 bases between. The table lists this clonotype with a few counts. This TCR came from a female donor with HTLV-1-associated myelopathy (HAM/TSP). The sequencing input was PBMCs. V is TRBV29-1 and J is TRBJ1-1, with D possibly matching TRBD1 (5 bases). CDR3 protein: CSSRGGNTEAFF. Written as DNA, the CDR3 is TGCAGCTCCCGGGGGGGGAACACTGAAGCTTTCTTT. Together with reference TRBV29-1 and TRBJ1-1, the CDR3 gives the full variable domain: SAVISQKPSRDICQRGTSLTIQCQVDSQVTMMFWYRQQPGQSLTLIATANQGSEATYESGFVIDKFPISRPNLTFSTLTVSNMSPEDSSIYLCSSRGGNTEAFFGQGTRLTVV.